The 28 T cell receptor beta chains below were found in one sample sequenced in a study of monozygotic twins with inflammatory bowel disease (dated by TCRdb to between 2018 and 2021). Libraries came from 5' RACE. Sequencing was performed on an Illumina HiSeq 2500. TCRdb reprocessed the sequencing reads and holds a single record per CDR3 protein sequence, with no DNA. The table held for this sample gives approximately 390,000 distinct CDR3 sequences. The ten top clones hold about 2.3% of the sample. Input material: blood. The origin of the receptors is a human donor with ulcerative colitis or Crohn's disease, or a healthy co-twin of an affected twin (not recorded which).

This chain connects TRBV12-3 or TRBV12-4 to TRBJ2-5; TCRdb selects TRBD1, and the lack of DNA leaves this call unchecked. This CDR3 has 15 residues. The chain's CDR3 is CASSTIDRGGETQYF.

The V and J genes are TRBV30 and TRBJ1-4. CDR3 size: 13 residues. Germline V gene sequence: CDR1 GTSNPN, CDR2 SVGIG (reference sequence). CDR3 region: CAWSWVFNEKLFF.

This rearrangement joins TRBV15 to TRBJ1-1. CDR3 length equals 14 residues. CDR1 is LNHNV, CDR2 YYDKDF, per germline (reference sequence). CDR3 protein: CATSRLGGMPEAFF.

The V call is TRBV12-3 or TRBV12-4, the J call TRBJ2-1; TCRdb's D call of TRBD2 is untestable without DNA. This CDR3 is built from 16 residues. Here the CDR3 reads CASTLLAGGTYNEQFF.

The CDR3: CSARPFSGREETQYF. The rearrangement links TRBV20-1 to TRBJ2-5; TCRdb selects TRBD2, and the lack of DNA leaves this call unchecked. Germline CDR1 and CDR2: DFQATT and SNEGSKA (reference sequence). This CDR3 is built from 15 residues.

This chain connects TRBV9 to TRBJ1-6. Per the germline V gene, CDR1 is SGDLS and CDR2 is YYNGEE. The CDR3 is made up of 14 amino acids. The CDR3: CASSVGVFNSPLHF.

This sequence joins TRBV28 and TRBJ2-7; without DNA, the TCRdb call of TRBD1 cannot be checked. CDR3 size: 15 residues. Germline-derived CDR1 and CDR2 are MDHEN and SYDVKM. The CDR3 reads CASRSEQDSPYEQYF.

The genes are TRBV5-6 and TRBJ2-5; TCRdb picks TRBD2, but there is no DNA to check that call. CDR1 is SGHDT, CDR2 YYEEEE, per germline. The CDR3 extends over 16 amino acids. CDR3 sequence: CASSLGPTGNQETQYF.

The CDR3: CASSRTGTAAYGYTF. The chain links TRBV6-2 or TRBV6-3 to TRBJ1-2; there is no DNA to check the TCRdb D call of TRBD1. This CDR3 is 15 amino acids long. Per germline, CDR1 MNHEY and CDR2 SVGEGT.

The chain has TRBV5-1 and TRBJ1-1. The CDR3 consists of 13 residues. Per germline, CDR1 SGHRS and CDR2 YFSETQ. This chain's CDR3 is CASSLITDFEAFF.

This chain joins TRBV5-1 and TRBJ2-1; lacking DNA, the TRBD2 call made by TCRdb goes unchecked. Germline V lookup: CDR1 SGHRS, CDR2 YFSETQ. CDR3 size: 16 residues. The CDR3 loop reads CASSLAASGIVNEQFF.

The chain recombines TRBV5-4 with TRBJ2-5. This CDR3 region has 15 residues. Germline CDR1 is SGHNT and CDR2 is YYREEE (reference sequence). This CDR3 is CASSLARRHQETQYF.

This chain uses TRBV27 with TRBJ2-5; the D gene TCRdb calls, TRBD2, cannot be checked with no DNA. CDR1 and CDR2 from the germline V gene are MNHEY and SMNVEV (reference sequence). The length of the CDR3 is 14 residues. CDR3 loop: CASSSKGPEETQYF.

V is TRBV5-1 and J is TRBJ2-1. The CDR3 extends over 13 amino acids. Per the germline V gene, CDR1 is SGHRS and CDR2 is YFSETQ. This CDR3 reads CASSVGFAYEQFF. The variable domain in full, completed from reference TRBV5-1 and TRBJ2-1, reads KAGVTQTPRYLIKTRGQQVTLSCSPISGHRSVSWYQQTPGQGLQFLFEYFSETQRNKGNFPGRFSGRQFSNSRSEMNVSTLELGDSALYLCASSVGFAYEQFFGPGTRLTVL.

V usage is TRBV3-1 and J usage is TRBJ1-5. Germline V CDR1 and CDR2: LGHDT, YNNKEL (reference sequence). The CDR3 is 16 residues long. The CDR3 reads CASSQDKGTEDQPQHF.

The rearrangement joins TRBV29-1 to TRBJ1-2; the TRBD1 assignment by TCRdb is unverifiable without DNA. Germline-derived CDR1 and CDR2 are SQVTM and ANQGSEA. The CDR3 extends over 14 amino acids. CDR3 loop: CSVPHRAGGRGYTF.

V usage is TRBV6-2 or TRBV6-3 and J usage is TRBJ2-7; the D call of TRBD2 rests on TCRdb alone, since no DNA is present to check it. The CDR3 is made up of 13 amino acids. The germline CDR1 and CDR2 sequences are MNHEY and SVGEGT. CDR3 residues: CASRRTSPYEQYF.

The V and J genes are TRBV7-9 and TRBJ1-1; no DNA is available, so the TRBD1 call from TCRdb remains unchecked. Germline-derived CDR1 and CDR2 are SEHNR and FQNEAQ (reference sequence). The CDR3 loop spans 14 amino acids. CDR3 sequence: CASRDNRGNTEAFF.

The rearrangement links TRBV4-3 to TRBJ2-3; TCRdb picks TRBD1, but there is no DNA to check that call. The CDR3 totals 17 residues. The V gene's germline CDR1 is LGHNA and CDR2 YSLEER. CDR3 sequence: CASSQEYELGGTDTQYF.

V is TRBV7-2 and J is TRBJ2-5; the TRBD1 assignment by TCRdb is unverifiable without DNA. CDR3 length: 15 amino acids. The V gene's germline CDR1 is SGHTA and CDR2 FQGNSA. CDR3 protein: CASSLGDRSQETQYF.

The chain's CDR3 is CASSFSSAGGSPLHF. This chain uses TRBV28 with TRBJ1-6; TCRdb's D gene call, TRBD1, goes unchecked for lack of DNA. The length of the CDR3 is 15 residues. CDR1 and CDR2 (germline): MDHEN, SYDVKM.

V is TRBV5-6 and J is TRBJ2-5; as DNA is missing, the TRBD1 call by TCRdb cannot be tested. The CDR3 is made up of 12 amino acids. Germline V gives CDR1 SGHDT, CDR2 YYEEEE. CDR3 protein: CASSVGPGQGNF.

V gene TRBV11-2 combines with J gene TRBJ1-2. The CDR3 extends over 13 amino acids. CDR1 and CDR2 from the germline V gene are SGHAT and FQNNGV. The CDR3 loop reads CASSLRANYGYTF.

The gene calls are TRBV6-1 and TRBJ1-2. The CDR3 consists of 14 residues. From germline, CDR1 is MNHNS and CDR2 SASEGT. The CDR3 protein is CASSERASHYGYTF.

The chain is built from TRBV7-2 and TRBJ2-7; absent DNA, TCRdb's TRBD1 call cannot be checked. There are 14 residues in the CDR3. Germline CDR1 is SGHTA and CDR2 is FQGNSA. CDR3 amino acids: CASSLTGQVYEQYF.

The rearrangement joins TRBV5-1 to TRBJ2-3; the D call from TCRdb, TRBD2, cannot be confirmed without DNA. Germline lookup yields CDR1 SGHRS and CDR2 YFSETQ. The CDR3 is 17 residues long. The CDR3 loop is CASSLVVSGGRTDTQYF.

CDR3 residues: CSARALAGAYNEQFF. The gene calls are TRBV20-1 and TRBJ2-1; TCRdb lists TRBD2, though no DNA is available to test this call. The CDR3 extends over 15 amino acids. Germline values: CDR1 DFQATT, CDR2 SNEGSKA (reference sequence).

The rearrangement joins TRBV20-1 to TRBJ1-5; the D gene TCRdb calls, TRBD1, cannot be checked with no DNA. The CDR3 spans 14 residues. In germline, CDR1 is DFQATT, CDR2 SNEGSKA (reference sequence). The CDR3: CSAMGQGANQPQHF.